This TCR beta chain was recorded in a study of shared clonotypes between healthy human individuals (dated by TCRdb to the early 2020s). With regard to the full study: Three men and a couple of women, aged 18 to 49 years, made up the cohort. For each donor, CD4 naive and CD4 memory were each given three plates, CD8 naive was given two plates, and CD8 memory was given one plate. The study deeply sequenced blood TCR repertoires of about 5 healthy adults to estimate repertoire size and the extent of clonotype sharing between individuals. Different laboratories and diverse techniques were used to prepare libraries and sequence TCR repertoires, to increase sequencing depth and limit assay-specific biases. Between about 0.9 and 9 billion PBMCs per donor were obtained by leukapheresis. General conclusions and limits of the study: When several donors were compared, the shared fraction of clonotypes was around 5% for naive CD4, roughly 3.4% for naive CD8, more than 2% for memory CD4, and roughly 0.43% for memory CD8. Incomplete sequencing was indicated by rarefaction of sorted-subset datasets, despite the large sequencing depth. Sampling was restricted to blood, and TCR repertoires in tissue are likely to differ from TCR repertoires in blood. Because the study included a small number of donors, the genetic and exposure-history diversity represented was limited. Higher generation probabilities were observed for clonotypes shared by all four sorted-subset donors than for non-shared clonotypes. Naive subsets generally had larger estimated clonotype richness than memory subsets did. Pairwise subsampling led to the expectation that sequencing depth would affect the degree of clonotype sharing among donors.

About this clone itself: Which antigen it targets is not known. No base quality values were provided; no much bigger clone lies one nucleotide off.

Using the deep immunoSEQ assay, TCR CDR3 regions were amplified from genomic DNA by multiplex PCR. Extracted genomic DNA from each cell subset was distributed evenly across all wells of several immunoSEQ 96-well plates, and each plate was treated as a replicate. Each replicate PCR for sorted subsets received about 180 ng genomic DNA, equal to about 29,000 T cell genomes. Purified libraries were quantified with a Qubit 3.0 fluorometer, sized on a Bioanalyzer 2100, and re-quantified with the KAPA Library Quantification kit. Every immunoSEQ 96-well plate was sequenced on a separate single-read 150-cycle Illumina NextSeq 550 flow cell. The study's own analysis went as follows. The immunoSEQ output contained only junctional sequences without quality scores, so filtering could not match that applied to full-length reads. To assign V/J genes and CDR3, sequences were annotated using PyIR, a Python wrapper for IgBLAST v1.9, with IMGT germline references. Reads were removed for weak V/J assignments (E-value above 1e-6), missing CDR3, stop codons, out-of-frame junctions, or ambiguous translated residues. A V3J clonotype was defined by an identical inferred V gene, J gene, and CDR3 amino acid sequence. Percentage overlap between repertoires was calculated by dividing the number of shared unique clonotypes by the size of the smaller repertoire. Three approaches were used to assess repertoire richness: RTK rarefaction, the Chao1 estimator, and Recon v2.1 estimates of unobserved clonotypes. Generation probabilities were computed with OLGA for all TCRbeta clonotypes obtained by the gDNA method from several donors. Drawn from immuneACCESS, this table holds only the in-frame rearrangements with V and J called that TCRdb kept. Clones are partly lost; checked studies trace under half to an unresolved V gene and leave the rest unexplained. V, J and clone size are those of that table, while D and trimming were read from the DNA. The table for this sample lists millions of clones; more than 85% of them were counted only once. The ten biggest clones cover about 0.39% of the sample.

The donors were healthy, HIV-negative adults with no recently reported acute infections or vaccinations. Every donor was a Caucasian adult residing in Nashville, Tennessee, USA. CD4+ T cells were enriched by magnetic negative selection; naive cells were then positively selected on CD45RA, and the negative fraction formed the memory subset. Blood was obtained by leukapheresis, after which PBMCs were separated by Ficoll-Histopaque density gradient centrifugation and cryopreserved in liquid nitrogen vapor phase. Purity and quantity of every magnetically sorted T cell population were checked by analytical flow cytometry. Each sorted fraction had its genomic DNA isolated and then quantified by UV absorbance on a Nanodrop 2000c. Based on the germline V gene (reference sequence), the CDR1 and CDR2 sequences are SGHKS and YYEKEE. The junction carries 15 bases between V and J, which are trimmed by 3 bases and 5 bases respectively. CDR3 length: 14 amino acids, cysteine to phenylalanine. The retained sequence is limited to the CDR3, 42 bases, with the frame set at the first base.

The TCR sequence derives from a man between 18 and 29 years old in good health. Some clones in this sample may be carry-over from other donors' samples. This receptor chain uses TRBV5-5 and TRBJ2-7; the D gene is possibly TRBD1, with 5 bases matching. Sequencing used naive CD4+ T cells from PBMCs. This specimen's cell subset or site label, per the study, means: CD45RA+ positively selected. The CDR3 loop reads CASSSRARYDEQYF. The bases are TGTGCCAGCAGCTCCAGGGCCAGGTACGACGAGCAGTACTTC.